Shown below are 18 T cell receptor beta chains from a single sample sequenced in a study of CD8 T cells in Susac syndrome. RNA amounts of about 0.5 to 1 ug underwent reverse transcription with random hexamers. From the immunoSEQ multiplex PCR reads, TCRdb called clonotypes with MiXCR, one entry per CDR3 protein. The sample has about 140,000 distinct CDR3 sequences, approximately 93% seen once. The sample comprised CD8+ T cells from PBMCs. The receptors come from a human donor in good health.

V gene TRBV20-1 combines with J gene TRBJ2-1; possibly TRBD1 or TRBD2 for D (5 bases each). Germline V gene sequence: CDR1 DFQATT, CDR2 SNEGSKA (reference sequence). Trimming left V 4 bases short and J 8 bases short, with 18 bases between. This CDR3 has 14 amino acids. The CDR3 DNA sequence: TGCAGTGCTACCTTCGAGGGGTCCAGCTATGAGCAGTTCTTC. It translates to CSATFEGSSYEQFF.

The chain uses TRBV29-1 and TRBJ2-1, with a weak D call TRBD1 (6 bases). The CDR3 spans 16 residues. Germline CDR1 is SQVTM and CDR2 is ANQGSEA. The ends were cut back, 1 base at V and 4 bases at J, with 17 bases in the middle. DNA of the CDR3: TGCAGCGTTGAAGGCGCACAGGGTTTGTCATACAATGAGCAGTTCTTC. Its protein is CSVEGAQGLSYNEQFF.

The chain combines TRBV7-3 with TRBJ2-3; D not certain. The CDR3 is 13 residues long. Germline values: CDR1 SGHTA, CDR2 FQGTGA. Trimming left V 1 base short and J 4 bases short, with 6 bases between. The CDR3 nucleotides read TGTGCCAGCAGCTTAATTGGCTCAGATACGCAGTATTTT. It is translated as CASSLIGSDTQYF.

The chain links TRBV9 to TRBJ2-1; D is uncertain. Germline CDR1 is SGDLS and CDR2 is YYNGEE. V lost 0 bases and J lost 8, with 12 bases in between. This CDR3 is 14 amino acids long. The CDR3 sequence: CASSVAPRFDEQFF. The CDR3 DNA sequence: TGTGCCAGCAGCGTAGCACCCAGGTTCGATGAGCAGTTCTTC.

Comment on this clonotype: A junction end diverges from the germline sequence, so it may reflect a read error. The rearrangement uses TRBV20-1 and TRBJ1-1; possible D gene TRBD1, 6 bases. The germline V gene encodes CDR1 DFQATT and CDR2 SNEGSKA (reference sequence). The CDR3 contains 12 residues. CDR3 bases: TGTAGTACGTACAGGGAGGACACTGAAGCTTTCTTT. It specifies CSTYREDTEAFF.

The chain couples TRBV25-1 to TRBJ1-2; D gene unclear. V was cut by 4 bases and J by 4 bases, with 10 bases left in between. There are 13 residues in the CDR3. CDR1 and CDR2 from the germline V gene are MGHDK and SYGVNS. The CDR3, as DNA: TGTGCCAGCAGTGCCGGTACACCCTATGGCTACACCTTC. Protein: CASSAGTPYGYTF.

The chain combines TRBV7-9 with TRBJ1-1, with a possible D match to TRBD1 (6 bases). V lost 1 base and J lost 7, with 13 bases in between. The germline V gene has CDR1 SEHNR and CDR2 FQNEAQ (reference sequence). CDR3 size: 14 residues. This chain's CDR3 is CASSLVGGGIEAFF. The CDR3 DNA reads TGTGCCAGCAGCTTAGTTGGTGGGGGCATTGAAGCTTTCTTT.

The rearrangement links TRBV2 to TRBJ1-1; tentative D call: TRBD1 (6 bases). Germline lookup yields CDR1 SNHLY and CDR2 FYNNEI. V was shortened by 2 bases and J by 5 bases, with 12 bases between the two germline ends. The CDR3 has 14 residues. The CDR3 loop is CASSERGAKTEAFF. CDR3 coding DNA: TGTGCCAGCAGTGAACGGGGGGCAAAAACTGAAGCTTTCTTT. Using reference TRBV2 and TRBJ1-1 for the parts outside the CDR3, the full variable domain is EPEVTQTPSHQVTQMGQEVILRCVPISNHLYFYWYRQILGQKVEFLVSFYNNEISEKSEIFDDQFSVERPDGSNFTLKIRSTKLEDSAMYFCASSERGAKTEAFFGQGTRLTVV.

The chain couples TRBV27 to TRBJ2-7; 11 nucleotides align to TRBD2. With V trimmed by 4 bases and J by 3 bases, 5 bases remained unmatched. This CDR3 region has 15 residues. The germline gives CDR1 MNHEY, CDR2 SMNVEV (reference sequence). The CDR3 loop is CASSSTSGSFYEQYF. CDR3 nucleotides: TGTGCCAGCAGTTCAACTAGCGGGAGTTTCTACGAGCAGTACTTC.

The CDR3 sequence: CAWGTGGANVLTF. The CDR3 DNA reads as TGTGCCTGGGGGACGGGTGGGGCCAACGTCCTGACTTTC. This chain joins TRBV30 and TRBJ2-6; D may be TRBD1 or TRBD2 (5 bases each). Germline V CDR1 and CDR2: GTSNPN, SVGIG (reference sequence). Trimming removed 5 bases from V and 3 bases from J, with 8 bases in between. The CDR3 sequence is 13 residues long.

The chain employs TRBV15 and TRBJ2-7; the D is unclear. The CDR3 is 14 amino acids. V lost 3 bases and J 0 bases, leaving 9 bases between the germline ends. Germline CDR1 is LNHNV and CDR2 is YYDKDF (reference sequence). This CDR3 reads CATSSTTSSYEQYF. The CDR3 nucleotides are TGTGCCACCAGCAGCACAACGAGCTCCTACGAGCAGTACTTC. Full variable domain (outside the CDR3, taken from reference TRBV15 and TRBJ2-7): DAMVIQNPRYQVTQFGKPVTLSCSQTLNHNVMYWYQQKSSQAPKLLFHYYDKDFNNEADTPDNFQSRRPNTSFCFLDIRSPGLGDTAMYLCATSSTTSSYEQYFGPGTRLTVT.

The CDR3 here is CASSLTGWETQYF. The CDR3 coding sequence is TGTGCCAGCAGCCTGACCGGCTGGGAGACCCAGTACTTC. V is TRBV7-9 and J is TRBJ2-5; D is undetermined. This CDR3 has 13 residues. Trimming removed 5 bases from V and 5 bases from J, with 12 bases in between. Germline assignment: CDR1 SEHNR and CDR2 FQNEAQ (reference sequence).

This clonotype was seen a single time. The rearrangement links TRBV2 to TRBJ2-5; TRBD2 aligns across 14 bases. The CDR3 contains 16 residues. The junction had 10 bases not matched to a gene; V was cut back by 8 bases and J by 5 bases. Germline CDR1 reads SNHLY; CDR2 reads FYNNEI. The CDR3 loop is CASQGLAGGGRETQYF. Written as DNA, the CDR3 is TGTGCCAGCCAAGGACTAGCGGGAGGAGGCAGGGAGACCCAGTACTTC.

The chain joins TRBV7-3 to TRBJ2-1; TRBD2 might be the D (5 bases). CDR1 and CDR2 from the germline V gene are SGHTA and FQGTGA. V lost 5 bases and J 4 bases, leaving 15 bases between the germline ends. This CDR3 comprises 15 residues. The CDR3: CASSPRDTLYNEQFF. CDR3 nucleotide sequence: TGTGCCAGCAGCCCTCGGGATACTCTATACAATGAGCAGTTCTTC.

This rearrangement joins TRBV20-1 to TRBJ2-6; perhaps TRBD1 as D (5 bases). Germline assignment: CDR1 DFQATT and CDR2 SNEGSKA (reference sequence). V lost 6 bases and J 0 bases, leaving 12 bases between the germline ends. The CDR3 length is 15 residues. The CDR3 bases are TGCAGTGCCGACAGAGTCGACTCTGGGGCCAACGTCCTGACTTTC. Translating gives CSADRVDSGANVLTF.

The chain has TRBV19 and TRBJ1-2; 10 positions agree with TRBD1. This CDR3 spans 13 amino acids. The junction had 9 bases not matched to a gene; V was cut back by 6 bases and J by 11 bases. The V gene's germline CDR1 is LNHDA and CDR2 SQIVND (reference sequence). The CDR3 DNA reads as TGTGCCAGTAGCTGGTCCGGGACAGGGGAATACACCTTC. Translating gives CASSWSGTGEYTF.

This chain connects TRBV5-6 to TRBJ1-2; D might be TRBD1 (5 bases). V was clipped by 4 bases and J by 6 bases, with 13 bases between them. This CDR3 is built from 13 residues. Germline V gene data show CDR1 as SGHDT and CDR2 as YYEEEE. DNA of the CDR3: TGTGCCAGCAGCCTAGGGACGGTGAATGGCTACACCTTC. This translates into CASSLGTVNGYTF.

CDR3 sequence reads: CATSDLRQGDTGELFF. Written as DNA, the CDR3 is TGTGCCACCAGTGATTTGCGACAGGGAGACACCGGGGAGCTGTTTTTT. The rearrangement uses TRBV24-1 and TRBJ2-2; 7 positions agree with TRBD1. Germline-derived CDR1 and CDR2 are KGHDR and SFDVKD. The CDR3 spans 16 residues. V gave up 0 bases and J gave up 3 bases; unmatched junction bases: 3.